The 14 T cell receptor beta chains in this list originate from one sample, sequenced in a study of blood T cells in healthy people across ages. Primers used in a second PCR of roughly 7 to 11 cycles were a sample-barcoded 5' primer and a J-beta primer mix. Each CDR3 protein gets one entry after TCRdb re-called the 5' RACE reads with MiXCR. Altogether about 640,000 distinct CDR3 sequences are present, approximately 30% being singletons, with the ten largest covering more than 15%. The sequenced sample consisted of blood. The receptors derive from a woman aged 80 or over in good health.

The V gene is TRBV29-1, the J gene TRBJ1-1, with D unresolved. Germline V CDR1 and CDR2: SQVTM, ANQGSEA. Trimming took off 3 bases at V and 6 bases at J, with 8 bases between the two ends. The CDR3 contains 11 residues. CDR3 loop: CSVDFFSEAFF. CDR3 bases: TGCAGCGTTGACTTCTTTTCTGAAGCTTTCTTT.

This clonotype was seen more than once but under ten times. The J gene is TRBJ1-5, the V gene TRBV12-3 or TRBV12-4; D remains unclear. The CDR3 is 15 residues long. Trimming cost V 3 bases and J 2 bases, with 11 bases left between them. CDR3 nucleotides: TGTGCCAGCAGTTTCCGGTCCGGTGGCAATCAGCCCCAGCATTTT. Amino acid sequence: CASSFRSGGNQPQHF.

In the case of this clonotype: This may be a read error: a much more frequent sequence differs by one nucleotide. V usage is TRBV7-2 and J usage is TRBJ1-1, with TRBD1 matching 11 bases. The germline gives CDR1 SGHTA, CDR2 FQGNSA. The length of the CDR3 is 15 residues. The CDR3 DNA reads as TGTGCCGGCAGCTTAGAGGGGACAGGGGGCACTGAAGCTTTCTTT. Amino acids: CAGSLEGTGGTEAFF. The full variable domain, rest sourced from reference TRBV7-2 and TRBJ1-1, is GAGVSQSPSNKVTEKGKDVELRCDPISGHTALYWYRQSLGQGLEFLIYFQGNSAPDKSGLPSDRFSAERTGGSVSTLTIQRTQQEDSAVYLCAGSLEGTGGTEAFFGQGTRLTVV.

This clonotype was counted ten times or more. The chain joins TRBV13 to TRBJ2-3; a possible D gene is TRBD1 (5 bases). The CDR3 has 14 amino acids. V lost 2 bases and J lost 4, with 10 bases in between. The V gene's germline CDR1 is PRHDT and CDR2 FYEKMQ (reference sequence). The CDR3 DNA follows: TGTGCCAGCAGCTTAATAGGGGTTGCAGATACGCAGTATTTT. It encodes CASSLIGVADTQYF.

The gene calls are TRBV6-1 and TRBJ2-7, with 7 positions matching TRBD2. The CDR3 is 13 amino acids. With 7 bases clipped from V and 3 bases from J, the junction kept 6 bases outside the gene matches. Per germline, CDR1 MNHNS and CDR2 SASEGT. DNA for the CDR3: TGTGCCAGCATTCGGGGGGTCGACTACGAGCAGTACTTC. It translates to CASIRGVDYEQYF.

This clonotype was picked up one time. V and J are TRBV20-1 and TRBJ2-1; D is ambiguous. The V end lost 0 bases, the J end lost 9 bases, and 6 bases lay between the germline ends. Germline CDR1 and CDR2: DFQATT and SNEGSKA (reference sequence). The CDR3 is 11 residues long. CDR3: CSARDTPEQFF. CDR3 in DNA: TGCAGTGCTAGAGATACCCCTGAGCAGTTCTTC.

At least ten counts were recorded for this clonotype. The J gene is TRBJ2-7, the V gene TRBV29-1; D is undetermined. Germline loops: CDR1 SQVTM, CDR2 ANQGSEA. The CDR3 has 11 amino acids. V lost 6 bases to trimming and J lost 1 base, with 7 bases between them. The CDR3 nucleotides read TGCAGCGTGAGTGGATCCTACGAGCAGTACTTC. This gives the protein CSVSGSYEQYF.

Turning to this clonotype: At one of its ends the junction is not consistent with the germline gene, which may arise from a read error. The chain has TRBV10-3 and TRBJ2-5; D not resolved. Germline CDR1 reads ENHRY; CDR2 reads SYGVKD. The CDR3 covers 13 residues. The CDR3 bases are TGTGCTATCAGTGAGATCGAGTGGGAGACCCAGTACTTC. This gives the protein CAISEIEWETQYF.

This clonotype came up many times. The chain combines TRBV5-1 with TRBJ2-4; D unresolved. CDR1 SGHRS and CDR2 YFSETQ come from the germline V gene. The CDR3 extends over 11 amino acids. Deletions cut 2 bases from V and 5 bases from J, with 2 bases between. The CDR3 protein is CASSFQNIQYF. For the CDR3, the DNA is TGCGCCAGCAGCTTCCAAAACATTCAGTACTTC.

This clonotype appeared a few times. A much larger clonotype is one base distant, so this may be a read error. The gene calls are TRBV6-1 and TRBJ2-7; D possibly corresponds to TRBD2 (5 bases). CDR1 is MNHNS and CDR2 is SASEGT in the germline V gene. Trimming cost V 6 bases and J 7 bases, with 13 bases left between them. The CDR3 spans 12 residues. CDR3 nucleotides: TGTGCCAGCAGCCACCTTCGGGATGAGCAGTACTTC. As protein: CASSHLRDEQYF.

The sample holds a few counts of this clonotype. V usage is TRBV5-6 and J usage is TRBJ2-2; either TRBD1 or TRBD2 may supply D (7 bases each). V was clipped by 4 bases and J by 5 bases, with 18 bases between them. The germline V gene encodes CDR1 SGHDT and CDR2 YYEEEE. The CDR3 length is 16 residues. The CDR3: CASSPTGRGGTGELFF. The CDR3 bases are TGTGCCAGCAGCCCAACGGGCAGGGGGGGAACCGGGGAGCTGTTTTTT.

The CDR3 DNA reads as TGTGCCAGCAGCTTAAATACCGGGATGGGGTACCTTAATGAGCAGTTCTTC. This sequence encodes CASSLNTGMGYLNEQFF. The rearrangement links TRBV7-9 to TRBJ2-1, with a weak D call TRBD2 (5 bases). V lost 2 bases to trimming and J lost 7 bases, with 21 bases between them. The CDR3 has 17 residues. Germline V CDR1 and CDR2: SEHNR, FQNEAQ (reference sequence).

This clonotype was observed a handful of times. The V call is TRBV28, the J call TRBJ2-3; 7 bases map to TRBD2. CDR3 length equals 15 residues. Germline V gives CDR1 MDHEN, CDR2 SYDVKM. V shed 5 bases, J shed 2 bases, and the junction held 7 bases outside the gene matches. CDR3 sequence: CASSPPSGLTDTQYF. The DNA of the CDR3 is TGTGCCAGCAGTCCCCCTAGCGGCCTCACAGATACGCAGTATTTT.

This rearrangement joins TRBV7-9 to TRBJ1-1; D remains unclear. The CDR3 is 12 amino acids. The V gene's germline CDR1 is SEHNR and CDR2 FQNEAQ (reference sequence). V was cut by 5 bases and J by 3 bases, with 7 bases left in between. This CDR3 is CASSPFDTEAFF. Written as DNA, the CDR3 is TGTGCCAGCAGCCCCTTTGACACTGAAGCTTTCTTT.